This T cell receptor (beta chain) appears in the sequencing data of a study of blood T cell repertoires in COVID-19 (TCRdb year 2020). For context, the study as a whole: Samples from collaborators originated in the United States, Italy and Spain and spanned both the acute and convalescent phases of COVID-19. The prospective study material was composed of cDNA or gDNA derived from T cells, B-cell-depleted T cells, or PBMCs. Deeply sampled blood TCRbeta repertoires from subjects exposed to, actively infected with, or recovered from COVID-19 were included in the dataset. The repertoires were released in a freely available public database meant as a resource for research on the immune response to SARS-CoV-2. Samples were obtained from the ongoing ImmuneRACE study (first 160 participants) and from 1,254 subjects provided by 6 global collaborators. Nearly every sample came with metadata listing a de-identified subject ID, COVID-19 status, age in years and sex. Where available, HLA class I and class II types were obtained from metadata supplied by the sample provider rather than from assay-based typing. Study-wide findings and limitations: How much clinical and demographic metadata was included differed by source and by participant, and the metadata was provided uncurated.

Details on this clone: Its antigen is still unknown. Base qualities are missing; no much larger clone stands one base away.

Inclusive of the bounding cysteine and phenylalanine, the CDR3 is 15 residues long. Only the CDR3 portion is preserved as DNA: 45 bases, with reading frame beginning at the first base. The germline V end is reduced by 5 bases and the J end by 0 bases; junction bases left unmatched: 4. CDR1 is given as SGHNT and CDR2 as YYREEE, both from the germline V gene (reference sequence). Whole blood was collected in K2EDTA tubes by collaborating institutions according to the institutions' own protocols. For TCRbeta analysis, collaborators shipped samples in one of three forms: frozen whole blood, isolated PBMCs, or DNA extracted from either of those sample types. TCRbeta CDR3 regions were amplified from genomic DNA using the immunoSEQ Assay, a bias-controlled multiplex PCR. The paper's processing steps were these. The number of nucleated cells in each sample was estimated by amplification of reference gene primers within the assay. To quantify the absolute abundance of each unique TCRbeta CDR3 rearrangement, sequence reads were collapsed and filtered. Productive Simpson clonality was computed per sample as the square root of Simpson's diversity index over productive rearrangements. Not all clones reach the TCRdb copy of this immuneACCESS table, which keeps in-frame sequences only. Checked studies attribute under half of the gap to unresolved V genes and leave the rest unexplained. That table furnishes V, J and clone size, whereas the DNA furnished D and trimming. Present in this sample are about 190,000 clones, around nine tenths of which were seen just once. The ten top clones hold about 22% of the sample.

The clonotype comes from a man aged 55 to 69 with active or convalescent COVID-19. The sample was peripheral blood. The sequence links TRBV5-4 to TRBJ2-3; TRBD2 fits 9 bases in the junction. The CDR3 sequence is CASRSRGGSTDTQYF. The nucleotides read TGTGCCAGCAGGTCGCGGGGGGGCAGCACAGATACGCAGTATTTT.